This T cell receptor beta chain comes out of a study of CD8 T cells in ankylosing spondylitis. Study-wide findings and caveats: Ankylosing spondylitis blood appeared to be characterized by a TCR beta motif of roughly eight highly homologous variants.

TCRdb called the 5' RACE reads again in MiXCR, with one record for every CDR3 protein. This repertoire shows 700,000 to 1,000,000 distinct CDR3 sequences, about an eighth found once; its top ten account for 0.45% to 0.6%. The sample holds many counts of this clonotype. The antigen remains unidentified. V lost 2 bases, J lost 3 bases, and 14 bases lay in between. Germline lookup yields CDR1 ENHRY and CDR2 SYGVKD. The CDR3 has 15 amino acids. Sequencing was done on a sample of blood, either unsorted or a sorted T cell fraction (not recorded which). This chain connects TRBV10-3 to TRBJ2-7; D tentatively fits TRBD1 or TRBD2 (5 bases each). This receptor was taken from a male donor with ankylosing spondylitis. The CDR3 nucleotides read TGTGCCATCAGTGAGAGAGGGCAGGGTTACTACGAGCAGTACTTC. Translating gives CAISERGQGYYEQYF.